This TCR beta chain emerged from a study of type 1 regulatory T cells. Study background: T-allo10 is a Tr1-enriched, alloantigen-specific CD4 T cell product made in vitro.

TCRdb re-called the reads through MiXCR, storing one row per CDR3 protein. The table lists 88,000 or so distinct CDR3 sequences, roughly 28% of them singletons. The CDR3 extends over 12 amino acids. V was clipped by 11 bases and J by 5 bases, with 14 bases between them. Germline CDR1 and CDR2: MNHNS and SASEGT. The source material was CD4+ T cells, either the whole sample or a sorted fraction (not recorded which). This receptor was taken from a human donor in good health. The rearrangement joins TRBV6-1 to TRBJ2-3; perhaps TRBD2 as D (5 bases). Here the CDR3 reads CASTSTRDTQYF. The CDR3 bases are TGTGCCTCCACTAGTACCCGAGATACGCAGTATTTT.